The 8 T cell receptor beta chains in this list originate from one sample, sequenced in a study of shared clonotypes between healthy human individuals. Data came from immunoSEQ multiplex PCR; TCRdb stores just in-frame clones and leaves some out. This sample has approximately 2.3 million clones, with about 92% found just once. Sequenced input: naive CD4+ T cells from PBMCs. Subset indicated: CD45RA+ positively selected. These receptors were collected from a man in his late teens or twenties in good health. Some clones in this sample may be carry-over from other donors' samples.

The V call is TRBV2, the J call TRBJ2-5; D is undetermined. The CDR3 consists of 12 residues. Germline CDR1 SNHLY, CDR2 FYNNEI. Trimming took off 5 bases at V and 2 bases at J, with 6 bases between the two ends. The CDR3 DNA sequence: TGTGCCAGCAGTTCCGATCAAGAGACCCAGTACTTC. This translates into CASSSDQETQYF. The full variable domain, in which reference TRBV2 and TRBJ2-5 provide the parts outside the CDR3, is EPEVTQTPSHQVTQMGQEVILRCVPISNHLYFYWYRQILGQKVEFLVSFYNNEISEKSEIFDDQFSVERPDGSNFTLKIRSTKLEDSAMYFCASSSDQETQYFGPGTRLLVL.

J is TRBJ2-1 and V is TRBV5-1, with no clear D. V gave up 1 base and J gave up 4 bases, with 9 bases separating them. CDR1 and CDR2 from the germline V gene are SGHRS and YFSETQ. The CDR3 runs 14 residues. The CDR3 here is CASSLNIVYNEQFF. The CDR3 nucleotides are TGCGCCAGCAGCTTGAATATAGTATACAATGAGCAGTTCTTC.

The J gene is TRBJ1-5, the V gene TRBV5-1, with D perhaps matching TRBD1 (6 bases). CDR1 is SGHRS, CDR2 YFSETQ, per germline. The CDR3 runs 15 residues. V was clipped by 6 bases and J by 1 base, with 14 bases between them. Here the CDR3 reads CASKLGGASNQPQHF. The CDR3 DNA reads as TGCGCCAGCAAACTCGGGGGCGCGAGCAATCAGCCCCAGCATTTT.

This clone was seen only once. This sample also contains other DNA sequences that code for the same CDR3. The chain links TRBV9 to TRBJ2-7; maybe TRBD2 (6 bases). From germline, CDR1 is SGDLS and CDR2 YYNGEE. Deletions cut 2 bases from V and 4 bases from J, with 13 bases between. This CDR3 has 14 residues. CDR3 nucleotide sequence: TGTGCCAGCAGCGTCGGTAGCGGAGGGTACGAGCAGTACTTC. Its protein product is CASSVGSGGYEQYF.

Here the CDR3 reads CASSSQHPRGSYEQYF. CDR3 nucleotides: TGTGCCAGCTCATCGCAACACCCACGGGGCTCCTACGAGCAGTACTTC. This chain links TRBV18 with TRBJ2-7, with D possibly being TRBD2 (5 bases). From germline, CDR1 is KGHSH and CDR2 LQKENI. The CDR3 sequence is 16 residues long. The V end was cut by 5 bases, the J end by 0 bases, with 17 bases between.

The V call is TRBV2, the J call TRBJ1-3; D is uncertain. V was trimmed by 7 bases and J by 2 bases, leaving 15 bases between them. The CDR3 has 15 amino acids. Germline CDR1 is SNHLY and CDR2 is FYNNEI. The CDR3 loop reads CASMVGRSTGNTIYF. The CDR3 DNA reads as TGTGCCAGCATGGTCGGCAGAAGTACTGGAAACACCATATATTTT.

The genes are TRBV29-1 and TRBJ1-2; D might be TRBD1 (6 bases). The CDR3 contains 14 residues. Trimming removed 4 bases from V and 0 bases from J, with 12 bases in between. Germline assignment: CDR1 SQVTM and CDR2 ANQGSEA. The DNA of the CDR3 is TGCAGCGTTGGATTCGGGACATCTAACTATGGCTACACCTTC. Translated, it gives CSVGFGTSNYGYTF.

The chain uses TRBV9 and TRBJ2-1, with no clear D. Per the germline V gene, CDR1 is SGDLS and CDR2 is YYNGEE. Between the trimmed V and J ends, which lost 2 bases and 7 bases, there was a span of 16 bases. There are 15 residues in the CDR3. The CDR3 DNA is TGTGCCAGCAGCGTCGCCGGGCCCTACCCAAATGAGCAGTTCTTC. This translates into CASSVAGPYPNEQFF. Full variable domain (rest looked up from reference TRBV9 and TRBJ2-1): DSGVTQTPKHLITATGQRVTLRCSPRSGDLSVYWYQQSLDQGLQFLIQYYNGEERAKGNILERFSAQQFPDLHSELNLSSLELGDSALYFCASSVAGPYPNEQFFGPGTRLTVL.